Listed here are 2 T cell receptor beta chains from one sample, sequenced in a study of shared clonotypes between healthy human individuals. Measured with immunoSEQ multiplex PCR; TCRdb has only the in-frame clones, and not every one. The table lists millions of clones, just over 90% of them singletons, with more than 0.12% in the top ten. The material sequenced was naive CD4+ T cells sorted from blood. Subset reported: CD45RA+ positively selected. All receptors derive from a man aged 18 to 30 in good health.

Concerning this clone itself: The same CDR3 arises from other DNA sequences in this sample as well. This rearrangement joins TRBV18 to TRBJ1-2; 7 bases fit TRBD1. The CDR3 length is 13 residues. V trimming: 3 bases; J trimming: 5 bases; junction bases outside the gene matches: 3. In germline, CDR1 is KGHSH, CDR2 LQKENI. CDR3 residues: CASSPGTVYGYTF. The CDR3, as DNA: TGTGCCAGCTCACCGGGGACAGTTTATGGCTACACCTTC.

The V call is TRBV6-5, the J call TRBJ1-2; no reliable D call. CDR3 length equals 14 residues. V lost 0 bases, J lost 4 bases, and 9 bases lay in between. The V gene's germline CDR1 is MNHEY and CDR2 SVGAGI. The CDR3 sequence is CASSYSNQPYGYTF. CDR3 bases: TGTGCCAGCAGTTACTCAAACCAGCCCTATGGCTACACCTTC.